This TCR beta chain is from a study of spatial heterogeneity in lung cancer. Overall study: Consistently, beta-chain sequences turned up in larger numbers than alpha-chain sequences did.

Time point specified: sample taken at primary tumor resection. Frozen PBMC, nontumor lung or tumor provided whole RNA, which was sequenced unsorted. By its share, this clonotype is medium-sized. The germline V gene has CDR1 SGHNT and CDR2 YYREEE (reference sequence). V lost 3 bases and J 1 base, leaving 14 bases between the germline ends. The CDR3 contains 16 residues. In TCRdb, the 5' RACE reads were re-called with MiXCR into one record per CDR3 protein. The data contain under 6,000 distinct CDR3 sequences, roughly 30% of them singletons. Sequencing was performed on PBMCs, taken at surgery. The chain employs TRBV5-4 and TRBJ2-4; D is possibly TRBD1 (7 bases). The receptor was derived from a male donor with early-stage non-small cell lung cancer. The CDR3 sequence: CASSSAGGRAKNIQYF. CDR3 bases: TGTGCCAGCAGCTCTGCAGGGGGGAGGGCCAAAAACATTCAGTACTTC.